This T cell receptor (delta chain) comes out of a study of Vδ1+ human thymocytes. Regarding the study as a whole: Thymic TRG and TRD repertoires appeared highly polyclonal. Unlike peripheral blood Vdelta1+ controls, thymic delta-chain sequences included approximately 20% Vdelta2 and few Vdelta3.

Sequences come from RNA converted to cDNA by reverse transcription. The CDR3 regions were amplified by multiplex PCR from V-gene primers to a constant-region primer. TCRdb reapplied CATT to the multiplex PCR reads. Of tens of thousands of delta-chain clones in the sample, roughly 16% were seen once. V lost 0 bases and J 0 bases, leaving 14 bases between the germline ends. CDR1 is TSWWSYY and CDR2 is QGS in the germline V gene. This CDR3 has 17 amino acids. Concerning this clone itself: Its antigen remains unidentified.

The source material was Vdelta1+ gamma-delta thymocytes from the thymus. Documented subset: FACS-sorted CD3+ TCRalphabeta- TCRVdelta1+ TCRVdelta2- thymocytes. This sequence was found in a girl less than two years old who had congenital heart surgery. The rearrangement joins TRDV1 to TRDJ1, with D unclear. This CDR3 is CALGELVANDNTDKLIF. Written as DNA, the CDR3 is TGTGCTCTTGGGGAACTAGTAGCTAACGATAACACCGATAAACTCATCTTT.